This T cell receptor beta chain is from a study of blood T cell repertoires in COVID-19. The CDR3 length is 13 residues. Germline-derived CDR1 and CDR2 are MDHEN and SYDVKM. Trimming left V 6 bases short and J 1 base short, with 10 bases between. This clone is labeled as medium-sized. Other DNA sequences in this sample translate to the same CDR3. Measured with immunoSEQ multiplex PCR; TCRdb has only the in-frame clones, and not every one. In the table there are roughly 7,500 clones, less than 85% of which are singletons. The TCR comes from a human donor in a cohort sampled during active COVID-19. This chain links TRBV28 with TRBJ2-7; D not resolved. Sequencing was done on a sample of peripheral blood. Here the CDR3 reads CASRPDSSYEQYF. The CDR3 nucleotides read TGTGCCAGCAGACCCGACTCTTCCTACGAGCAGTACTTC.